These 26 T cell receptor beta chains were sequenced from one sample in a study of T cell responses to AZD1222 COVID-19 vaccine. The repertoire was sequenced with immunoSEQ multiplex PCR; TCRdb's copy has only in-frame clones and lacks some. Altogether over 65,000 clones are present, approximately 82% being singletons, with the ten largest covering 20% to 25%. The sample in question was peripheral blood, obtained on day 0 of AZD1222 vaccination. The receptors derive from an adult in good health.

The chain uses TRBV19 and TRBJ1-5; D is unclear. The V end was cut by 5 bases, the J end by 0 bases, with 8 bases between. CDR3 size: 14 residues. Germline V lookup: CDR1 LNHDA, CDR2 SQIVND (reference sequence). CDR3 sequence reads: CASSAENSNQPQHF. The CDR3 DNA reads TGTGCCAGTAGTGCCGAGAATAGCAATCAGCCCCAGCATTTT.

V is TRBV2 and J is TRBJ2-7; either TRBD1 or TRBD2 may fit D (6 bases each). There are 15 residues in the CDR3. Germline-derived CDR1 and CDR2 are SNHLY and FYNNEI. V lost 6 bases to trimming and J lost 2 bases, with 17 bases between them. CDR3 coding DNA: TGTGCCAGCAGCAAAGGGGGGACAAGTACCTACGAGCAGTACTTC. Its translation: CASSKGGTSTYEQYF.

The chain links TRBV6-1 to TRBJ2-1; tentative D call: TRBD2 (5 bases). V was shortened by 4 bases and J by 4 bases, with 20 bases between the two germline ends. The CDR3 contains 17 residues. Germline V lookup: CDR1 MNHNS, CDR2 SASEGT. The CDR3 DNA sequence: TGTGCCAGCAGTGCCCCCTCCGGGAACGCACTATACAATGAGCAGTTCTTC. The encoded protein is CASSAPSGNALYNEQFF.

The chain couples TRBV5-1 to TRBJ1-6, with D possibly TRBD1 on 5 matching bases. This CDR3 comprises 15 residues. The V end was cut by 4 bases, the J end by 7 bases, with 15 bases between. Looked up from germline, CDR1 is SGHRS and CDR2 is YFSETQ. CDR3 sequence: CASSRGDSSNSPLHF. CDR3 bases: TGCGCCAGCAGCCGGGGGGATTCCTCAAATTCACCCCTCCACTTT.

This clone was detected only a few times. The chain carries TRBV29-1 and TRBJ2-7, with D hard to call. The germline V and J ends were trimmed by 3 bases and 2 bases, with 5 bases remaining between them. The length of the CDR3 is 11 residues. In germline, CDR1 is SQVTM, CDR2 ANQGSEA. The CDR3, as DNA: TGCAGCGTTGAGGTGGCCTACGAGCAGTACTTC. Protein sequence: CSVEVAYEQYF.

The CDR3 bases are TGTGCCAGCAGTTACGATGGTAATCAGCCCCAGCATTTT. Its protein is CASSYDGNQPQHF. The genes are TRBV6-2 or TRBV6-3 and TRBJ1-5; the D is unclear. V shed 2 bases and J shed 4 bases, with 6 bases lying between them. There are 13 residues in the CDR3. The germline V gene has CDR1 MNHEY and CDR2 SVGEGT.

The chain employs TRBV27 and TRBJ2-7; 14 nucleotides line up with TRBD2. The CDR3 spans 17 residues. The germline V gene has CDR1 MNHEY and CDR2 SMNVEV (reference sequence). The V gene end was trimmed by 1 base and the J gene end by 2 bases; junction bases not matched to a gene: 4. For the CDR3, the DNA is TGTGCCAGCAGTTTATTCGGGACTAGCGGGAGAACCTACGAGCAGTACTTC. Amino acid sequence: CASSLFGTSGRTYEQYF.

CDR3 in amino acids: CASSYWDRTNYGYTF. CDR3 coding DNA: TGTGCCAGCAGTTACTGGGACAGAACTAACTATGGCTACACCTTC. The rearrangement links TRBV6-5 to TRBJ1-2; 7 bases are a match to TRBD1. The ends lost 1 base at V and 0 bases at J; junction bases unmatched: 2. This CDR3 is 15 amino acids long. Germline lookup yields CDR1 MNHEY and CDR2 SVGAGI.

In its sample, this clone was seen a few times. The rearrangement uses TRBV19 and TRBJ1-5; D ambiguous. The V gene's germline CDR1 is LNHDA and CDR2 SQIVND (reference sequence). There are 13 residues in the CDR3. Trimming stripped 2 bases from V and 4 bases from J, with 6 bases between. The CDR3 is CASSIRANQPQHF. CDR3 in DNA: TGTGCCAGTAGTATAAGGGCGAATCAGCCCCAGCATTTT.

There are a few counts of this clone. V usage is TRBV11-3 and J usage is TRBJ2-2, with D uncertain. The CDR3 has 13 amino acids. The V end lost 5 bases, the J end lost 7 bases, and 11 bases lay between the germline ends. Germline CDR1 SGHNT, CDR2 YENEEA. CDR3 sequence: CASSPRTDGELFF. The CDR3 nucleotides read TGTGCCAGCAGCCCCCGAACCGACGGGGAGCTGTTTTTT. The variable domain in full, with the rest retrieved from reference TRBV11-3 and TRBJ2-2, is EAGVVQSPRYKIIEKKQPVAFWCNPISGHNTLYWYLQNLGQGPELLIRYENEEAVDDSQLPKDRFSAERLKGVDSTLKIQPAELGDSAVYLCASSPRTDGELFFGEGSRLTVL.

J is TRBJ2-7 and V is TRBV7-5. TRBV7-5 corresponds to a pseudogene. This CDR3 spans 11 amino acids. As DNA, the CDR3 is TGTGTCAGTTACCCCCAATACGAGCAGTACTTC. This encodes CVSYPQYEQYF.

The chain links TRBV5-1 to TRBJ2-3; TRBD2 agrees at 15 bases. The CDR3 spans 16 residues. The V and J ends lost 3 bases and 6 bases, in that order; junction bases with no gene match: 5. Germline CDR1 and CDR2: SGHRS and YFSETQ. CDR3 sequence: CASSWTSGRALDTQYF. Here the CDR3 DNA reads TGCGCCAGCAGCTGGACTAGCGGGAGGGCACTGGATACGCAGTATTTT.

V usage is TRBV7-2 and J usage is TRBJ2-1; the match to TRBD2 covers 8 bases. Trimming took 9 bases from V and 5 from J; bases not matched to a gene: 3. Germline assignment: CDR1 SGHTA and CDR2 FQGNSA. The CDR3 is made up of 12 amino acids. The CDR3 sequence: CASIAGHNEQFF. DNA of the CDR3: TGTGCCAGTATAGCGGGACACAATGAGCAGTTCTTC.

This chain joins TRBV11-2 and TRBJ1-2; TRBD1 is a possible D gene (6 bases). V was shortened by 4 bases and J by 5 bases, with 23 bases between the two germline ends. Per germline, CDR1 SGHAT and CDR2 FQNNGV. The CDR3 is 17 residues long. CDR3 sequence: CASSSSGAVQGKYGYTF. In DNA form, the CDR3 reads TGTGCCAGCAGCTCCTCGGGGGCCGTACAGGGTAAGTATGGCTACACCTTC.

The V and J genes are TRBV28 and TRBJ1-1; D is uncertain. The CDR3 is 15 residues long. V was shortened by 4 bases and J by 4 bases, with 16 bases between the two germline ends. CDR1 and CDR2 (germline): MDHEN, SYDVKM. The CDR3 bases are TGTGCCAGCAGTTATAGGGCCTGGGATCGCACTGAAGCTTTCTTT. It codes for CASSYRAWDRTEAFF.

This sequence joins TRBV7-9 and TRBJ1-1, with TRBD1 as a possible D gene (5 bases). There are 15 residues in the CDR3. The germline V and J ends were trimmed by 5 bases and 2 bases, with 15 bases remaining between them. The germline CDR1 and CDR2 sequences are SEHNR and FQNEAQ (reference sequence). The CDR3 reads CASSPRTRLNTEAFF. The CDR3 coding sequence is TGTGCCAGCAGCCCCCGGACAAGACTCAACACTGAAGCTTTCTTT. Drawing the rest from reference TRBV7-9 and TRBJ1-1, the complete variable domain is DTGVSQNPRHKITKRGQNVTFRCDPISEHNRLYWYRQTLGQGPEFLTYFQNEAQLEKSRLLSDRFSAERPKGSFSTLEIQRTEQGDSAMYLCASSPRTRLNTEAFFGQGTRLTVV.

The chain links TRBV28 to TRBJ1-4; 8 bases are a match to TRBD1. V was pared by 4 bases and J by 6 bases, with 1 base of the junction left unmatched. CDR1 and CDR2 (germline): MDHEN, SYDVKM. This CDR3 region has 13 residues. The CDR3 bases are TGTGCCAGCAGTTCAGGGGGCGATGAAAAACTGTTTTTT. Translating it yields CASSSGGDEKLFF.

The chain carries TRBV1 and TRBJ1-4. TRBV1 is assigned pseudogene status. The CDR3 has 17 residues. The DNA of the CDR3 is TGCACCAGCATACCGTCGCGGGGGCAGATAAGTAATGAAAAACTGTTTTTT. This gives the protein CTSIPSRGQISNEKLFF.

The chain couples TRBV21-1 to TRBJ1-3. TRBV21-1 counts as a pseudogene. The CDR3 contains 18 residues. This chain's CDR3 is CASSKGGPGLCSGNTIYF. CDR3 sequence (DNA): TGTGCCAGCAGCAAAGGGGGTCCGGGACTTTGCTCTGGAAACACCATATATTTT.

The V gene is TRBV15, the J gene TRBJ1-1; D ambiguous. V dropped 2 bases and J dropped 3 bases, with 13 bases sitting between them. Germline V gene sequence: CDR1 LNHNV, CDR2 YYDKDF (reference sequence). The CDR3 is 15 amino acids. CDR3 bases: TGTGCCACCAGCAGATATTCGACGGAGGACACTGAAGCTTTCTTT. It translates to CATSRYSTEDTEAFF.

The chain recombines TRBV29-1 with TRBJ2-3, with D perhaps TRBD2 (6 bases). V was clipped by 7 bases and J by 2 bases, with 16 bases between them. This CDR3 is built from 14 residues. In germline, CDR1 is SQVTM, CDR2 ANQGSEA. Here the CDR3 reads CSGRAEGFTDTQYF. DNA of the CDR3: TGCAGCGGGAGGGCGGAGGGGTTCACAGATACGCAGTATTTT.

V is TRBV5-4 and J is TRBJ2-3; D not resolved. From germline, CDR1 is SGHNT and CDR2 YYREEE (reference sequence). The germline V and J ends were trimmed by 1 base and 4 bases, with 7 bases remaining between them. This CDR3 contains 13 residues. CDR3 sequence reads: CASSLYGADTQYF. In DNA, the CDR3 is TGTGCCAGCAGCTTGTATGGGGCAGATACGCAGTATTTT.

The CDR3 protein is CATSRDLGQDGYTF. The CDR3 DNA follows: TGTGCCACCAGCAGAGATTTGGGACAGGATGGCTACACCTTC. J is TRBJ1-2 and V is TRBV15, with 8 bases identical to TRBD1. CDR1 and CDR2 from the germline V gene are LNHNV and YYDKDF (reference sequence). This CDR3 is 14 amino acids long. V shed 0 bases, J shed 6 bases, and the junction held 3 bases outside the gene matches.

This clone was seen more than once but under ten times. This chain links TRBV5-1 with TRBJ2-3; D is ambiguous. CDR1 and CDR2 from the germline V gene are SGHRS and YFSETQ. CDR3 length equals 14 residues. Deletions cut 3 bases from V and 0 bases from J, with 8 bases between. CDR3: CASSWSDSTDTQYF. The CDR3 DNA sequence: TGCGCCAGCAGCTGGAGTGATAGCACAGATACGCAGTATTTT. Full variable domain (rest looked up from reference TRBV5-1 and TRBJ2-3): KAGVTQTPRYLIKTRGQQVTLSCSPISGHRSVSWYQQTPGQGLQFLFEYFSETQRNKGNFPGRFSGRQFSNSRSEMNVSTLELGDSALYLCASSWSDSTDTQYFGPGTRLTVL.

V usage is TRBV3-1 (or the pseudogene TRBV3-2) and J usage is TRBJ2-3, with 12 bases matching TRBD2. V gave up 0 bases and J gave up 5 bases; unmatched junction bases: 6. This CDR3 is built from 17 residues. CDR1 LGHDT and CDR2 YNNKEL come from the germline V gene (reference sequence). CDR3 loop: CASSQERLAGVGDTQYF. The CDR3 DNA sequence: TGTGCCAGCAGCCAAGAAAGACTAGCGGGAGTTGGAGATACGCAGTATTTT.

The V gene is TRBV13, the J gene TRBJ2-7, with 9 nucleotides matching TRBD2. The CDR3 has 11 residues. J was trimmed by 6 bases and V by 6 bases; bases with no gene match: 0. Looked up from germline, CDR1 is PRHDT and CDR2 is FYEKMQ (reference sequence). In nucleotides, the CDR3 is TGTGCCAGCAGACTAGCGGGCGAGCAGTACTTC. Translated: CASRLAGEQYF.